This TCR beta chain was captured in a study of cytomegalovirus exposure and HLA in healthy donors. Concerning this clone: What it binds is not known.

Germline V gives CDR1 KGHSH, CDR2 LQKENI. J gave up 8 bases and V 4 bases, and 14 bases lay outside the gene matches. The CDR3 consists of 16 residues. Whole-study results and caveats: CMV serostatus was the sole immune exposure information available. Trimming of TCR beta V- and J-genes showed a link, identified in a later analysis, to a missense DCLRE1C variant. A highly shared variant cluster was judged a likely technical artifact.

The PCR made use of 60 Vbeta and 13 Jbeta primers. The repertoire was sequenced with immunoSEQ multiplex PCR; TCRdb's copy has only in-frame clones and lacks some. The data show some 150,000 clones, just under 85% seen once. The sequence was obtained from a man in his forties in good health and CMV-seropositive. The sample taken for sequencing was PBMCs. The chain links TRBV18 to TRBJ1-2, with TRBD1 identical over 9 bases. The CDR3 reads CASSQRPGQGFYGYTF. CDR3 sequence (DNA): TGTGCCAGCTCACAAAGACCGGGACAGGGTTTTTACGGCTACACCTTC.